This T cell receptor beta chain was documented in a study of vaccination and CD4 T cells after COVID-19. In the study overall: The stimulus for the cells was overlapping spike peptides derived from SARS-CoV-2, HCoV-NL63, HCoV-OC43 and HCoV-229E. The study, taken as a whole, reports: There were relatively few convalescent patients studied, and there were no early post-infection timepoints.

With respect to this clonotype: Its antigen is not known.

Sample treatment: approximately nine-day PBMC culture with coronavirus spike peptide pools or control peptides (ViraFEST assay). In the ViraFEST assay, peptide-pool expansion preceded TCR sequencing of expanded clonotypes. Cultured CD4+ T cell DNA was sequenced using the Oncomine TCR Beta short-read assay. The source of extracted genomic DNA was cultured CD4+ T cells. TCRdb re-derived calls from the PCR reads in MiXCR, one entry per CDR3 protein. Found here are over 10,000 distinct CDR3 sequences, 27% of them singletons; the top ten hold about 31%. The TCR was taken from a human donor who received a COVID-19 vaccine. The starting material was CD4+ T cells from blood, cultured in vitro, obtained before SARS-CoV-2 vaccination.

The CDR3 DNA reads TGTGCCAGCAGCGTATTCAGTCCGACTAGCGGGGTGCCAGATACGCAGTATTTT. It specifies CASSVFSPTSGVPDTQYF. The chain links TRBV9 to TRBJ2-3; 11 nucleotides agree with TRBD2. V dropped 1 base and J dropped 4; count of bases not matched to a gene: 11. This CDR3 is built from 18 residues. CDR1 SGDLS and CDR2 YYNGEE come from the germline V gene.